This T cell receptor beta chain was recorded in a study of blood T cell repertoires in COVID-19. Whole-study context: The cDNA or gDNA used as material had been derived from T cells, B-cell-depleted T cells, or PBMCs.

TCRdb keeps only in-frame clones here, not all; method: immunoSEQ multiplex PCR. The sample shows around 160,000 clones, around 84% of them seen only once. Germline CDR1 reads SQVTM; CDR2 reads ANQGSEA. The ends were cut back, 3 bases at V and 2 bases at J, with 8 bases in the middle. The CDR3 length is 13 residues. What was sequenced was peripheral blood. This chain links TRBV29-1 with TRBJ1-5; D remains unclear. The receptor comes from a human donor in a cohort sampled during active COVID-19. CDR3 sequence: CSVDLGGNQPQHF. As DNA, the CDR3 is TGCAGCGTTGATTTGGGCGGCAATCAGCCCCAGCATTTT. Drawing the rest from reference TRBV29-1 and TRBJ1-5, the complete variable domain is SAVISQKPSRDICQRGTSLTIQCQVDSQVTMMFWYRQQPGQSLTLIATANQGSEATYESGFVIDKFPISRPNLTFSTLTVSNMSPEDSSIYLCSVDLGGNQPQHFGDGTRLSIL.